These T cell receptor beta chains were read from a single sample in a study of CD8+CD57+ T cells in acquired aplastic anemia. TCRdb reprocessed the reads via MiXCR and lists one record per CDR3 protein. The table shows 90,000 to 150,000 distinct CDR3 sequences, with approximately 50% occurring only once. Sequencing was done on a sample of sorted CD4+, CD8+, or CD8+CD57+ T cells (not recorded which) from PBMCs. Receptors originate from a human donor with aplastic anemia. Each CDR3 is given with its conserved first and last residue. Fields, in order: CDR3 length, clone size, J gene, V gene, D gene, CDR3 DNA, CDR3 protein. A D gene is named only where the DNA matches it firmly. Rows give clone size only sometimes, using once, few, many, or a class for an expanded clone.

16 | . | TRBJ1-6 | TRBV10-3 | TRBD1 | TGTGCCATCAGTGAGAGGACAGGCTCCTATAATTCACCCCTCCACTTT | CAISERTGSYNSPLHF
17 | . | TRBJ2-1 | TRBV15 | TRBD1 | TGTGCCACCAGCAGAGAACGAGACAGGGGGCTATACAATGAGCAGTTCTTC | CATSRERDRGLYNEQFF
11 | many | TRBJ2-7 | TRBV29-1 | . | TGCAGCGTTGAACTAGCTCGCGAGCAGTACTTC | CSVELAREQYF
14 | once | TRBJ1-4 | TRBV27 | . | TGTGCCAGCAGTTTGTCAGGACTTCTTGGTAAACTGTTTTTT | CASSLSGLLGKLFF
17 | . | TRBJ2-3 | TRBV24-1 | . | TGTGCCACCAGTGAGACGAGGTCCCCCTCAGGAGCAGATACGCAGTATTTT | CATSETRSPSGADTQYF
13 | many | TRBJ2-2 | TRBV12-3/TRBV12-4 | . | TGTGCCAGCAGTGCCTCTAGTTCTGGGGAGCTGTTTTTT | CASSASSSGELFF
14 | few | TRBJ2-7 | TRBV27 | . | TGTGCCAGCAGTTTGACGACAGCCTCCTACGAGCAGTACTTC | CASSLTTASYEQYF
14 | . | TRBJ2-7 | TRBV7-9 | . | TGTGCCAGCAGCTTAACTATCCCGCGGGGCGAGCAGTACTTC | CASSLTIPRGEQYF
16 | once | TRBJ2-5 | TRBV7-7 | . | TGTGCTAGCAGCTTAGCCTGGCTCCCGTCACGAGAGACCCAGTACTTC | CASSLAWLPSRETQYF
14 | . | TRBJ2-2 | TRBV9 | . | TGTGCCAGCAGCGGACGGACAGTTAGCGGGGAGCTGTTTTTT | CASSGRTVSGELFF
14 | few | TRBJ1-5 | TRBV2 | . | TGTGCCAGCAGTGAAATTTTTAGCAATCAGCCCCAGCATTTT | CASSEIFSNQPQHF
15 | . | TRBJ2-7 | TRBV15 | TRBD2 | TGTGCCACCAGCAGATTAACTAGCGGGTCCTACGAGCAGTACTTC | CATSRLTSGSYEQYF
14 | few | TRBJ2-7 | TRBV9 | TRBD2 | TGTGCCAGCAGCGTAGCTAGCGGGGGTTACGAGCAGTACTTC | CASSVASGGYEQYF
13 | . | TRBJ1-1 | TRBV12-3/TRBV12-4 | TRBD1 | TGTGCCAGCACCGAGCTGACAGGGGGCATGGCTTTCTTT | CASTELTGGMAFF
14 | . | TRBJ2-6 | TRBV20-1 | . | TGCAGTGCTACAGGAGACTCTGGGGCCAACGTCCTGACTTTC | CSATGDSGANVLTF
15 | few | TRBJ2-7 | TRBV5-1 | . | TGCGCCAGCAGCCAGGGACACTTGGGCACCTACGAGCAGTACTTC | CASSQGHLGTYEQYF
15 | . | TRBJ1-6 | TRBV7-8 | . | TGTGCCAGCAGTTCCCGGGACTCCTATAATTCACCCCTCCACTTT | CASSSRDSYNSPLHF
14 | . | TRBJ2-5 | TRBV5-4 | TRBD1 | TGTGCCAGCAGCCTACAGACAGGGGTGGAGACCCAGTACTTC | CASSLQTGVETQYF
15 | . | TRBJ2-7 | TRBV24-1 | . | TGTGCCACCAGTGATTTAAAGGGTAACTCCTACGAGCAGTACTTC | CATSDLKGNSYEQYF
14 | . | TRBJ2-7 | TRBV5-6 | . | TGTGCCAGCAGCTTGGTGGGGAACTCCTACGAGCAGTACTTC | CASSLVGNSYEQYF
13 | few | TRBJ1-1 | TRBV7-7 | . | TGTGCCAGCAGCTTCAACATGAACACTGAAGCTTTCTTT | CASSFNMNTEAFF
14 | many | TRBJ2-7 | TRBV7-9 | TRBD1 | TGTGCCAGCAGCCACGAACAGGGGTTGTACGAGCAGTACTTC | CASSHEQGLYEQYF
14 | few | TRBJ1-6 | TRBV29-1 | . | TGCAGCGTTGCCGACAAGAGGTCGGGTTCACCCCTCCACTTT | CSVADKRSGSPLHF
12 | . | TRBJ2-1 | TRBV20-1 | TRBD2 | TGCAGCACCTCGACTAGCGGCAATGAGCAGTTCTTC | CSTSTSGNEQFF
12 | few | TRBJ2-5 | TRBV7-9 | . | TGTGCCAGCCGGACGGCCACGGGGACCCAGTACTTC | CASRTATGTQYF
15 | . | TRBJ2-3 | TRBV24-1 | TRBD1 | TGTGCCACCAGTGATCCAGGACAGGGGGGAGATACGCAGTATTTT | CATSDPGQGGDTQYF
15 | many | TRBJ2-7 | TRBV6-1 | TRBD2 | TGTGCCAGCAGTGAAGTAGGAGGGACTAGCGACGAGCAGTACTTC | CASSEVGGTSDEQYF
14 | many | TRBJ1-2 | TRBV7-9 | TRBD1 | TGTGCCAGCAGCTTAGGGACAGGGTCAGATGGCTACACCTTC | CASSLGTGSDGYTF
15 | many | TRBJ1-2 | TRBV9 | . | TGTGCCAGCCCCGGAGTCGTGTCGACTAACTATGGCTACACCTTC | CASPGVVSTNYGYTF
12 | . | TRBJ1-6 | TRBV7-2 | . | TGTGCCAGCGGCCCCCTTCTTTCACCCCTCCACTTT | CASGPLLSPLHF
15 | . | TRBJ2-7 | TRBV15 | TRBD1 | TGTGCCACCAGCAGGACACCGGGACAGGGCTACGAGCAGTACTTC | CATSRTPGQGYEQYF
15 | many | TRBJ1-1 | TRBV2 | . | TGTGCCAGCAGTGGCGTTCAGAAGTGGGACACTGAAGCTTTCTTT | CASSGVQKWDTEAFF
11 | . | TRBJ2-1 | TRBV10-2 | . | TGCGCCAGCATGCTAGCCAATGAGCAGTTCTTC | CASMLANEQFF
13 | . | TRBJ2-7 | TRBV29-1 | . | TGCAGCGTAACCTATTTCGGGGCGTACGAGCAGTACTTC | CSVTYFGAYEQYF
14 | . | TRBJ2-7 | TRBV7-8 | . | TGTGCCAGCAGCCCATACGGGAACTCCTACGAGCAGTACTTC | CASSPYGNSYEQYF
17 | many | TRBJ2-1 | TRBV7-2 | TRBD2 | TGTGCCAGCAGCCCTACCACCCTCGAGCGGGGCATCAATGAGCAGTTCTTC | CASSPTTLERGINEQFF
13 | . | TRBJ2-7 | TRBV7-2 | TRBD2 | TGTGCCAGCAGCTCGACTAGCGGCTACGAGCAGTACTTC | CASSSTSGYEQYF
15 | . | TRBJ2-7 | TRBV2 | . | TGTGCCAGCAGGGAGGCGGCCCAGGGCCCCTACGAGCAGTACTTC | CASREAAQGPYEQYF
14 | . | TRBJ2-7 | TRBV2 | TRBD1 | TGTGCCAGCAGTGATGGGGGACAGGGCTACGAGCAGTACTTC | CASSDGGQGYEQYF
15 | . | TRBJ2-3 | TRBV10-3 | . | TGTGCCATCAGTGAGAGGTCTGACCCCCCCGATACGCAGTATTTT | CAISERSDPPDTQYF
15 | . | TRBJ2-7 | TRBV5-1 | . | TGCGCCAGCAGCCAGCTTGGGGCCGGGACGTACGAGCAGTACTTC | CASSQLGAGTYEQYF
16 | . | TRBJ2-1 | TRBV10-1 | . | TGCGCCAGCAGTCCCAGGGGGGCTCAACGTTACAATGAGCAGTTCTTC | CASSPRGAQRYNEQFF
15 | many | TRBJ1-4 | TRBV7-9 | . | TGTGCCAGCAGCTTAAGTCAGGGATTGGGTGAAAAACTGTTTTTT | CASSLSQGLGEKLFF
14 | . | TRBJ2-7 | TRBV7-8 | TRBD2 | TGTGCCAGCAGCACCGAGCGGGACTCCTACGAGCAGTACTTC | CASSTERDSYEQYF
12 | . | TRBJ1-2 | TRBV29-1 | . | TGCAGCGTCGCGGACTGGAACTATGGCTACACCTTC | CSVADWNYGYTF
16 | . | TRBJ2-1 | TRBV15 | TRBD1 | TGTGCCACCAGCAGAGATAGAGGACAGGGGTTGAATGAGCAGTTCTTC | CATSRDRGQGLNEQFF
14 | few | TRBJ1-2 | TRBV19 | TRBD1 | TGTGCCTCTTATCCCGGGACAGGGGGCGGTGGCTACACCTTC | CASYPGTGGGGYTF
15 | . | TRBJ2-1 | TRBV10-1 | TRBD2 | TGCGCCAGCAGCCTAAGACTAGCGGACCACAATGAGCAGTTCTTC | CASSLRLADHNEQFF
13 | . | TRBJ2-1 | TRBV4-3 | TRBD1 | TGCGCCAGCAGCCAACGACAGGGAAATGAGCAGTTCTTC | CASSQRQGNEQFF
13 | few | TRBJ2-5 | TRBV7-9 | . | TGTGCCAGCAGCTTGGTAGGGGTAGAGACCCAGTACTTC | CASSLVGVETQYF
13 | . | TRBJ2-1 | TRBV24-1 | . | TGTGCCACCAGTGAAGGGGGAGAGACTGAGCAGTTCTTC | CATSEGGETEQFF
14 | . | TRBJ1-2 | TRBV24-1 | TRBD1 | TGTGCCACCAGTGATCCACCGACAGGGAACGGCTACACCTTC | CATSDPPTGNGYTF
13 | . | TRBJ1-2 | TRBV12-3/TRBV12-4 | . | TGTGCCAGCAGTTTATTAGAGGGGAGTGGCTACACCTTC | CASSLLEGSGYTF
12 | . | TRBJ1-3 | TRBV9 | . | TGTGGCAGCAGCGAGTGGGGAAACACCATATATTTT | CGSSEWGNTIYF
14 | . | TRBJ2-7 | TRBV24-1 | TRBD1 | TGTGCCACCACCTGGACAGGTTTAAAACACGAGCAGTACTTC | CATTWTGLKHEQYF
16 | . | TRBJ2-7 | TRBV27 | . | TGTGCCAGCAGTCCGCACCGACAGGCCAGCTCCTACGAGCAGTACTTC | CASSPHRQASSYEQYF
15 | . | TRBJ2-3 | TRBV10-3 | . | TGTGCCATCAGTGAGTTGGGGTCCGGTCAAGATACGCAGTATTTT | CAISELGSGQDTQYF
14 | few | TRBJ2-5 | TRBV7-8 | TRBD1 | TGTGCCAGCAGCCCTGGGGACAGGGAATACGCCCAGTACTTC | CASSPGDREYAQYF
14 | . | TRBJ1-2 | TRBV10-2 | TRBD1 | TGCGCCAGCAGCTGGACAGGGATTGACTATGGCTACACCTTC | CASSWTGIDYGYTF